This T cell receptor (beta chain) is from a study of blood T cells in healthy people across ages. Study-level findings and limits: What prevented conclusive comparison of naive and antigen-experienced cells was that PBMCs were unsorted.

Concerning this clonotype: Its antigen remains unknown.

Combining a sample-barcoded 5' primer with a J-beta primer mix, a second PCR ran for about 7 to 11 cycles. Each cDNA molecule was tagged by a template-switch adaptor that had 12 random nucleotides. TCRdb reprocessed the 5' RACE reads with MiXCR, giving one entry per CDR3 protein. The table records about 590,000 distinct CDR3 sequences, about 28% of them present only once. Approximately 9.6 milliliters of peripheral blood were drawn from each donor into EDTA-treated tubes. Every sample yielded at least 6.5 million isolated PBMCs. Per germline, CDR1 SGHAT and CDR2 FQNNGV. The CDR3 runs to 15 residues. V lost 2 bases and J lost 4, with 11 bases in between.

V gene TRBV11-2 combines with J gene TRBJ2-2; D is unresolved. The sequence came from an elderly woman in good health. The sequenced sample consisted of blood. The CDR3 here is CASSLLRHLTGELFF. CDR3 DNA sequence: TGTGCCAGCAGCTTATTGCGGCACCTCACCGGGGAGCTGTTTTTT.